This T cell receptor beta chain originates from a study of shared clonotypes between healthy human individuals. Across the whole study: Researchers assigned three CD4 naive, three CD4 memory, two CD8 naive and one CD8 memory plate to each donor. Study outcomes and limitations: Lower generation probabilities were found for non-shared clonotypes than for those shared by all four donors.

The germline gives CDR1 SGHDT, CDR2 YYEEEE. The V and J ends lost 2 bases and 5 bases respectively, with 5 bases between them. CDR3 length: 11 amino acids. Details on this clone: What it binds is unknown.

Clones were read by immunoSEQ multiplex PCR, and TCRdb kept only the in-frame ones, dropping some. Here the sample spans 600,000 to 750,000 clones, approximately 75% being singletons. Within Nashville, Tennessee resided all donors, each a Caucasian adult. Negatively enriched CD4+ T cells were divided by CD45RA into naive and memory. This chain links TRBV5-6 with TRBJ2-7; D call uncertain. What was sequenced was memory CD4+ T cells sorted from blood. Subset defined: CD45RA-negative fraction. This sequence originates from a woman in her twenties or thirties in good health. The CDR3 nucleotides read TGTGCCAGCAGCTTCGACCACGAGCAGTACTTC. As protein: CASSFDHEQYF.